This is a list of T cell receptor beta chains from one sample in a study of T cells in Graves' hyperthyroidism and ophthalmopathy. TCRdb ran MiXCR on the multiplex PCR reads and lists one entry per CDR3 protein. The data show about 420,000 distinct CDR3 sequences, roughly 14% seen once. The source material was blood. The receptors come from a woman younger than 30 with Graves' hyperthyroidism. Both conserved end residues are part of each CDR3. Each record gives: D gene, V gene, J gene, clone size, CDR3 DNA, CDR3 protein. D genes are given only for firm matches. Clone sizes are given selectively: once, few, many, or a class where the clone is expanded.

D gene: TRBD2; V gene: TRBV19; J gene: TRBJ2-1; clone size: NA; CDR3 DNA: TGTGCCAGTGAGGGGCTAGCGGAATACCTTTCCTACAATGAGCAGTTCTTC; CDR3 protein: CASEGLAEYLSYNEQFF
D gene: NA; V gene: TRBV5-4; J gene: TRBJ2-3; clone size: NA; CDR3 DNA: TGTGCCAGCAGACCTGGGGCAGGGGTTAATACGCAGTATTTT; CDR3 protein: CASRPGAGVNTQYF
D gene: TRBD1; V gene: TRBV19; J gene: TRBJ1-5; clone size: NA; CDR3 DNA: TGTGCCAGAGGGAACAGGGGACTTACCTCTGATCAGCCCCAGCATTTT; CDR3 protein: CARGNRGLTSDQPQHF
D gene: NA; V gene: TRBV12-3/TRBV12-4; J gene: TRBJ2-3; clone size: many; CDR3 DNA: TGTGCCATAACGACCGGGGCTATAGCAGATACGCAGTATTTT; CDR3 protein: CAITTGAIADTQYF
D gene: NA; V gene: TRBV5-6; J gene: TRBJ2-2; clone size: few; CDR3 DNA: TGTGCCAGCAGCTTGGGAGGGTACACCGGGGAGCTGCTTTTT; CDR3 protein: CASSLGGYTGELLF
D gene: NA; V gene: TRBV4-3; J gene: TRBJ2-7; clone size: NA; CDR3 DNA: TGCGCCGGCAGCCAAGTGGCAGGGGTTTCCTACGAGCAGTACTTC; CDR3 protein: CAGSQVAGVSYEQYF
D gene: TRBD1; V gene: TRBV6-1; J gene: TRBJ1-4; clone size: NA; CDR3 DNA: TGTGCCAGCAGTTGGGGACAGGGGGTTGAAAAACTGTTTTTT; CDR3 protein: CASSWGQGVEKLFF
D gene: NA; V gene: TRBV11-1; J gene: TRBJ2-5; clone size: many; CDR3 DNA: TGTGCCAGCAGCGATAGGAGGGGACAAGAGACCCAGTACTTC; CDR3 protein: CASSDRRGQETQYF
D gene: NA; V gene: TRBV25-1; J gene: TRBJ1-2; clone size: NA; CDR3 DNA: TGTGCCAGCAGTGACCAGTCGATTCCTTATGGCTACACCTTC; CDR3 protein: CASSDQSIPYGYTF
D gene: NA; V gene: TRBV6-2/TRBV6-3; J gene: TRBJ1-5; clone size: NA; CDR3 DNA: TGTGCCAGCAGTTACTGGGAGGGCAATCAGCCCCAGCATTTT; CDR3 protein: CASSYWEGNQPQHF